This T cell receptor (beta chain) was profiled in a study of blood T cell repertoires in COVID-19. Study background: Acute and convalescent COVID-19 specimens originated in the United States, Italy and Spain. PBMCs, B-cell-depleted T cells, or T cells provided the cDNA or gDNA that made up the material.

The CDR3 totals 15 residues. Germline V gives CDR1 ENHRY, CDR2 SYGVKD. J gave up 4 bases and V 2 bases, and 4 bases lay outside the gene matches. The authors' processing: Reference gene primer amplification gave estimated nucleated cell counts. The table came from immunoSEQ multiplex PCR; TCRdb's copy has only in-frame clones and leaves some out. That table furnishes V, J and clone size, whereas the DNA furnished D and trimming. The table shows under 95,000 clones, with around 85% occurring only once. Sequencing was done on a sample of peripheral blood. V and J are TRBV10-3 and TRBJ1-2, with 10 positions matching TRBD1. This receptor was obtained from a man in his sixties with acute or convalescent COVID-19. Here the CDR3 DNA reads TGTGCCATCAGTGAGGGGACAGGGGTGGGCTATGGCTACACCTTC. Translating gives CAISEGTGVGYGYTF.